This TCR beta chain is drawn from a study of blood T cell repertoires in COVID-19. As processed by the authors: Estimated nucleated cell counts came from reference gene primer amplification. Measured with immunoSEQ multiplex PCR; TCRdb has only the in-frame clones, and not every one. The V and J calls and the clone size are those of that table, but D and trimming were determined from the DNA. Of over 150,000 clones listed, approximately 81% are singletons. V was shortened by 2 bases and J by 9 bases, with 13 bases between the two germline ends. The V gene's germline CDR1 is SQVTM and CDR2 ANQGSEA. This CDR3 has 12 amino acids. Enrolment of Seattle patients took place during active infection, and they were followed longitudinally.

This chain links TRBV29-1 with TRBJ1-2; D ambiguous. The clonotype originates from a woman in her sixties with COVID-19, enrolled during active disease. Sequenced material: peripheral blood. CDR3 bases: TGCAGCGTTGAACACCCTCGGTATCGCTACACCTTC. This translates into CSVEHPRYRYTF.